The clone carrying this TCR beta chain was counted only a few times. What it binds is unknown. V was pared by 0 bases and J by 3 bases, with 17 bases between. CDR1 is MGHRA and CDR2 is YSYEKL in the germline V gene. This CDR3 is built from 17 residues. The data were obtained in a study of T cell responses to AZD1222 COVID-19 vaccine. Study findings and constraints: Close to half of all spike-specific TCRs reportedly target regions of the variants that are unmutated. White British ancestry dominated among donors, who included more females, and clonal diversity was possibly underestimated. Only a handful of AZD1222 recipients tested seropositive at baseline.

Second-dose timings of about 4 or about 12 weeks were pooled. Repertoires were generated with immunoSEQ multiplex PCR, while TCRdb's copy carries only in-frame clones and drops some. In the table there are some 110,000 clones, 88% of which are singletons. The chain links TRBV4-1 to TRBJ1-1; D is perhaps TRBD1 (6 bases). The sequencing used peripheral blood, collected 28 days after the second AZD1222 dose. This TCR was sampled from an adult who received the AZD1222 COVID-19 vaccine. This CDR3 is CASSQDPQGRWYTEAFF. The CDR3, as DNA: TGCGCCAGCAGCCAAGACCCACAGGGAAGGTGGTACACTGAAGCTTTCTTT.